This TCR beta chain appears in the sequencing data of a study of shared clonotypes between healthy human individuals. Study-wide results and caveats: A reduction in generation probabilities was seen for non-shared clonotypes relative to those shared by all four donors.

J was trimmed by 7 bases and V by 8 bases; bases with no gene match: 10. Germline V gene lookup returns CDR1 MDHEN and CDR2 SYDVKM. This CDR3 has 14 amino acids. On this clone: What it recognizes is unknown.

This table comes from immunoSEQ multiplex PCR, and its TCRdb copy is limited to in-frame clones, with some not included. The sample includes hundreds of thousands of clones, around 70% of them seen just once. V usage is TRBV28 and J usage is TRBJ1-5, with 8 nucleotides matching TRBD1. The receptor comes from a man aged 30 to 39 in good health. Input material: memory CD4+ T cells sorted from blood. Subset meaning: CD45RA-negative fraction. In DNA form, the CDR3 reads TGTGCCAGCTCGGGACAGGCCATCCAACAGCCCCAGCATTTT. Its protein is CASSGQAIQQPQHF.